Each of the 10 T cell receptor beta chains below was sequenced from the same sample in a study of cytomegalovirus exposure and HLA in healthy donors. Primers for the PCR totalled 60 Vbeta and 13 Jbeta. The data were produced by immunoSEQ multiplex PCR, yet TCRdb's version contains in-frame clones alone and is incomplete. The sample contains around 140,000 clones, nearly 90% of which appear only once. Sequenced material: PBMCs. The receptors were gathered from a woman in her thirties or forties in good health and CMV-seronegative.

Written as DNA, the CDR3 is TGTGCCAGTAGTTATTCTAGCGGGAGTAGGAATGAGCAGTTCTTC. Encoded protein: CASSYSSGSRNEQFF. The chain employs TRBV19 and TRBJ2-1; 10 positions agree with TRBD2. The CDR3 sequence is 15 residues long. After removal of 5 bases from V and 7 bases from J, the junction contained 8 bases not matched to a gene. Germline CDR1 is LNHDA and CDR2 is SQIVND (reference sequence).

The gene calls are TRBV6-1 and TRBJ1-1; D is undetermined. CDR1 is MNHNS and CDR2 is SASEGT in the germline V gene. Trimming took off 2 bases at V and 1 base at J, with 5 bases between the two ends. The CDR3 runs 13 residues. The CDR3 loop reads CASSEQANTEAFF. The DNA of the CDR3 is TGTGCCAGCAGTGAACAGGCGAACACTGAAGCTTTCTTT.

This sequence joins TRBV7-2 and TRBJ1-3; D possibly corresponds to TRBD1 (5 bases). There are 16 residues in the CDR3. Trimming left V 4 bases short and J 0 bases short, with 13 bases between. CDR1 and CDR2 (germline): SGHTA, FQGNSA. The chain's CDR3 is CASSSRQTFSGNTIYF. CDR3 coding DNA: TGTGCCAGCAGCTCAAGACAGACCTTCTCTGGAAACACCATATATTTT.

The chain joins TRBV10-3 to TRBJ2-7; TRBD1 matches at 7 bases. V gave up 10 bases and J gave up 4 bases; unmatched junction bases: 10. The CDR3 has 13 residues. Germline CDR1 reads ENHRY; CDR2 reads SYGVKD. CDR3 residues: CATSDRDGYEQYF. CDR3 DNA: TGTGCCACCTCAGACAGGGATGGATACGAGCAGTACTTC.

The V call is TRBV28, the J call TRBJ2-7, with D possibly being TRBD2 (7 bases). The CDR3 has 13 residues. V was shortened by 8 bases and J by 1 base, with 12 bases between the two germline ends. CDR1 is MDHEN, CDR2 SYDVKM, per germline. Written as DNA, the CDR3 is TGTGCCAGCCGAGGGGGGGAATCCTACGAGCAGTACTTC. Translating it yields CASRGGESYEQYF. Complete variable domain (other parts from reference TRBV28 and TRBJ2-7): DVKVTQSSRYLVKRTGEKVFLECVQDMDHENMFWYRQDPGLGLRLIYFSYDVKMKEKGDIPEGYSVSREKKERFSLILESASTNQTSMYLCASRGGESYEQYFGPGTRLTVT.

The V and J genes are TRBV11-2 and TRBJ2-1; D may be TRBD2 (5 bases). The CDR3 spans 19 residues. Germline values: CDR1 SGHAT, CDR2 FQNNGV. The V end lost 5 bases, the J end lost 0 bases, and 23 bases lay between the germline ends. CDR3 amino acids: CASSPFPFGERLSYNEQFF. The CDR3 DNA reads as TGTGCCAGCAGCCCCTTTCCTTTTGGAGAGCGGCTCTCCTACAATGAGCAGTTCTTC. Drawing the rest from reference TRBV11-2 and TRBJ2-1, the complete variable domain is EAGVAQSPRYKIIEKRQSVAFWCNPISGHATLYWYQQILGQGPKLLIQFQNNGVVDDSQLPKDRFSAERLKGVDSTLKIQPAKLEDSAVYLCASSPFPFGERLSYNEQFFGPGTRLTVL.

The V and J genes are TRBV5-1 and TRBJ1-6, with a weak D call TRBD1 (6 bases). CDR3 size: 18 residues. Trimming left V 0 bases short and J 7 bases short, with 20 bases between. Germline lookup yields CDR1 SGHRS and CDR2 YFSETQ. CDR3: CASSLDRAGSGENSPLHF. In nucleotides, the CDR3 is TGCGCCAGCAGCTTGGATAGGGCGGGCTCAGGGGAGAATTCACCCCTCCACTTT.

This clone has a handful of counts. The V call is TRBV5-6, the J call TRBJ2-7; 7 positions agree with TRBD1. This CDR3 spans 12 amino acids. Unmatched junction bases numbered 7, after V lost 2 bases and J lost 11 bases. Looked up from germline, CDR1 is SGHDT and CDR2 is YYEEEE. The CDR3 region has the DNA TGTGCCAGCAGCTTTAAGGGGGCCCAGGAGTACTTC. Translation: CASSFKGAQEYF.

The chain joins TRBV7-2 to TRBJ2-7; TRBD2 aligns across 8 bases. The CDR3 is 19 residues long. From germline, CDR1 is SGHTA and CDR2 FQGNSA. The trim removed 2 bases at V and 0 bases at J, leaving 15 bases unmatched. CDR3 coding DNA: TGTGCCAGCAGCTTATTACCCCCGATAGCGGGACTTAACTCCTACGAGCAGTACTTC. Protein: CASSLLPPIAGLNSYEQYF.

V gene TRBV4-1 combines with J gene TRBJ1-5; D is ambiguous. V lost 3 bases and J 2 bases, leaving 14 bases between the germline ends. Per the germline V gene, CDR1 is MGHRA and CDR2 is YSYEKL. The CDR3 extends over 16 amino acids. The CDR3 bases are TGCGCCAGCAGCCAGGATTTGGGCCGCGGCAATCAGCCCCAGCATTTT. Translation: CASSQDLGRGNQPQHF.